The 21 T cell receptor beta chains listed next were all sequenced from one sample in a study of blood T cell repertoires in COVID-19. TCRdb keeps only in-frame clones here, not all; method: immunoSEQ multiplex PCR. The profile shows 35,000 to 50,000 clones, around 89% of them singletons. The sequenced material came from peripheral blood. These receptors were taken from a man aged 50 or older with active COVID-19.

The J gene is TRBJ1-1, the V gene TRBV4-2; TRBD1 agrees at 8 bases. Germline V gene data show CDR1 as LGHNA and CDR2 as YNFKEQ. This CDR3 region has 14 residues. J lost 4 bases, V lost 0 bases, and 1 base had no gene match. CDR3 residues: CASSQDDRGTEAFF. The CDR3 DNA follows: TGTGCCAGCAGCCAAGATGACAGGGGCACTGAAGCTTTCTTT.

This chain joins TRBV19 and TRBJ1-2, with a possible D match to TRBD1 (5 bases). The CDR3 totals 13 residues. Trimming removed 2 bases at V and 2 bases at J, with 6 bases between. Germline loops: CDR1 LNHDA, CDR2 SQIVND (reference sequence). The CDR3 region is CASSIHRNYGYTF. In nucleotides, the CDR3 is TGTGCCAGTAGTATACACAGGAACTATGGCTACACCTTC. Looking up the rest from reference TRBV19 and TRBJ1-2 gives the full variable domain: DGGITQSPKYLFRKEGQNVTLSCEQNLNHDAMYWYRQDPGQGLRLIYYSQIVNDFQKGDIAEGYSVSREKKESFPLTVTSAQKNPTAFYLCASSIHRNYGYTFGSGTRLTVV.

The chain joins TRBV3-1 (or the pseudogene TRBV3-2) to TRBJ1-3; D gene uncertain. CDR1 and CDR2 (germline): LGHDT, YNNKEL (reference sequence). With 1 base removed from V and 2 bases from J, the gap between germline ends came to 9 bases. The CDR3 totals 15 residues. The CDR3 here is CASSQVGQPGNTIYF. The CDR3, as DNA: TGTGCCAGCAGCCAAGTTGGGCAGCCTGGAAACACCATATATTTT.

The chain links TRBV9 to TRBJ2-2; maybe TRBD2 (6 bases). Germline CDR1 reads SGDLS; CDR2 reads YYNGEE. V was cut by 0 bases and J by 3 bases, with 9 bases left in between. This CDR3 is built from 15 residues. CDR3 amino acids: CASSVAAGYTGELFF. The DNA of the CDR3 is TGTGCCAGCAGCGTAGCGGCGGGGTACACCGGGGAGCTGTTTTTT. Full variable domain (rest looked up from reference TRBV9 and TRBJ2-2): DSGVTQTPKHLITATGQRVTLRCSPRSGDLSVYWYQQSLDQGLQFLIQYYNGEERAKGNILERFSAQQFPDLHSELNLSSLELGDSALYFCASSVAAGYTGELFFGEGSRLTVL.

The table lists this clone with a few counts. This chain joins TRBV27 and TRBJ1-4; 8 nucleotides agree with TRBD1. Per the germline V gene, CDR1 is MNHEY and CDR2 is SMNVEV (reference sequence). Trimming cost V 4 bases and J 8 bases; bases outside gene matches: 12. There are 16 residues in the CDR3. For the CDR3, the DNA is TGTGCCAGCAGTTCGCCATCCAGGGGGCTGCGGGAAAAACTGTTTTTT. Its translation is CASSSPSRGLREKLFF.

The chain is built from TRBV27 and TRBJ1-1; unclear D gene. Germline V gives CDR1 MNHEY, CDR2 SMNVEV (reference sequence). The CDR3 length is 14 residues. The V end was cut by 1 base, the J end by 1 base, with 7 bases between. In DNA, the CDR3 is TGTGCCAGCAGTTTATTGGTCGGGAACACTGAAGCTTTCTTT. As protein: CASSLLVGNTEAFF.

CDR3 region: CASRPIGTGGAGNEQFF. The CDR3 nucleotides read TGTGCCAGCAGGCCCATCGGAACCGGGGGGGCGGGAAATGAGCAGTTCTTC. This chain links TRBV11-2 with TRBJ2-1; 8 bases are a match to TRBD2. V was clipped by 6 bases and J by 7 bases; unmatched bases: 17. Germline CDR1 reads SGHAT; CDR2 reads FQNNGV. CDR3 size: 17 residues.

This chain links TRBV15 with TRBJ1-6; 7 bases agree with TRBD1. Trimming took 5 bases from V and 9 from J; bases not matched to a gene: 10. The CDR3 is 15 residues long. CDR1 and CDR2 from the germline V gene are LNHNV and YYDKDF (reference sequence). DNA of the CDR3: TGTGCCACCAGCGGGGCCACAGGGGAGCCTTCACCCCTCCACTTT. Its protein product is CATSGATGEPSPLHF.

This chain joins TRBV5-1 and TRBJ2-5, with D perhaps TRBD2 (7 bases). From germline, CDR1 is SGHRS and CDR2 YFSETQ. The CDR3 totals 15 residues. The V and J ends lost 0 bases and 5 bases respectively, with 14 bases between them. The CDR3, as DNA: TGCGCCAGCAGCTTGGTTGGGGGGGCCGGGGAGACCCAGTACTTC. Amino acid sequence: CASSLVGGAGETQYF.

The chain's CDR3 is CASSPPGAGGYNEQFF. The CDR3 nucleotides read TGTGCCAGCTCACCACCCGGCGCGGGGGGATACAATGAGCAGTTCTTC. The chain employs TRBV18 and TRBJ2-1; TRBD2 matches 8 bases. The CDR3 has 16 residues. The ends lost 0 bases at V and 4 bases at J; junction bases unmatched: 5. Germline CDR1 reads KGHSH; CDR2 reads LQKENI. The full variable domain, its missing parts supplied by reference TRBV18 and TRBJ2-1, is NAGVMQNPRHLVRRRGQEARLRCSPMKGHSHVYWYRQLPEEGLKFMVYLQKENIIDESGMPKERFSAEFPKEGPSILRIQQVVRGDSAAYFCASSPPGAGGYNEQFFGPGTRLTVL.

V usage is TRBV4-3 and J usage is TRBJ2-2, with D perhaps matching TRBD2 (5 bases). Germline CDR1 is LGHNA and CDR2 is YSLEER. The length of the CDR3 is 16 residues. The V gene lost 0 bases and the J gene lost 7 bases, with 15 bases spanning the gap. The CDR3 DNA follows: TGCGCCAGCAGCCAAGATTACGAGGGAGTGAGCGGGGAGCTGTTTTTT. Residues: CASSQDYEGVSGELFF.

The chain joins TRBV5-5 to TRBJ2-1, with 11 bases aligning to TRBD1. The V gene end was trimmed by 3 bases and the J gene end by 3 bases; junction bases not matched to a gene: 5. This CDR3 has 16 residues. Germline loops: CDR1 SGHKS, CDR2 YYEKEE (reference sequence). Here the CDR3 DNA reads TGTGCCAGCAGCTCCTCCGGGACAGGGGGCTACAATGAGCAGTTCTTC. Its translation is CASSSSGTGGYNEQFF.

CDR3 sequence reads: CASNHQAGELFF. CDR3 nucleotide sequence: TGTGCCAGCAATCACCAGGCCGGGGAGCTGTTTTTT. The V and J genes are TRBV6-5 and TRBJ2-2; no firm D call. Trimming stripped 7 bases from V and 6 bases from J, with 9 bases between. The germline V gene has CDR1 MNHEY and CDR2 SVGAGI. This CDR3 comprises 12 residues.

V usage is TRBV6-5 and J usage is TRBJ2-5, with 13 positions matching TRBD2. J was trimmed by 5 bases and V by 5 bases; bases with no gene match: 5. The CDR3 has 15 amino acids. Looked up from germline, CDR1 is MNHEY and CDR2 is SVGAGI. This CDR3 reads CASSPGTSGEETQYF. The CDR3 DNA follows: TGTGCCAGCAGTCCCGGGACTAGCGGGGAGGAGACCCAGTACTTC.

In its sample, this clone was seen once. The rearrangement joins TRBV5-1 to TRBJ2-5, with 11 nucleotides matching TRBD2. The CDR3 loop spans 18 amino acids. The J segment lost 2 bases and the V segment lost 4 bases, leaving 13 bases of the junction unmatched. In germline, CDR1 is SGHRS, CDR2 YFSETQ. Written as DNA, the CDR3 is TGCGCCAGCAGCGACTCCGCCTCTAGCGGGGGGCGGCAAGAGACCCAGTACTTC. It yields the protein CASSDSASSGGRQETQYF.

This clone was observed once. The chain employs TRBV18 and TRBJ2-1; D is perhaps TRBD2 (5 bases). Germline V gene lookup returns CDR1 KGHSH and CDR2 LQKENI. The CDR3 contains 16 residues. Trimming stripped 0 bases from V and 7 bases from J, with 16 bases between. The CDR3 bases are TGTGCCAGCTCACCACCCTCCGACCACCGAGGGAATGAGCAGTTCTTC. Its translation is CASSPPSDHRGNEQFF.

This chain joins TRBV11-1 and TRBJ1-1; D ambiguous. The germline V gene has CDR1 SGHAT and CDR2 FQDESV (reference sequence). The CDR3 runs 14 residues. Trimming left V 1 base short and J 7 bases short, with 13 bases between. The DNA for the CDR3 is TGTGCCAGCAGCTTAGACCTAGAGCGGCGTGAAGCTTTCTTT. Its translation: CASSLDLERREAFF.

This chain's CDR3 is CASSLGTGAYGYTF. CDR3 in DNA: TGTGCCAGCAGCTTGGGCACAGGGGCCTATGGCTACACCTTC. The chain links TRBV5-4 to TRBJ1-2, with 7 nucleotides matching TRBD1. Germline trimming cut 0 bases from V and 4 bases from J; bases unmatched to any gene: 3. The CDR3 extends over 14 amino acids. Germline V gene data show CDR1 as SGHNT and CDR2 as YYREEE (reference sequence).

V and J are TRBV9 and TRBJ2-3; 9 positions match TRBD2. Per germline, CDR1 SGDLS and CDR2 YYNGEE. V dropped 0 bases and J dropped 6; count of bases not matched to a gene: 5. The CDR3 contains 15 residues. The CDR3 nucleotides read TGTGCCAGCAGCGTAGTGCCCCTAGCGGGGGATACGCAGTATTTT. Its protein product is CASSVVPLAGDTQYF.

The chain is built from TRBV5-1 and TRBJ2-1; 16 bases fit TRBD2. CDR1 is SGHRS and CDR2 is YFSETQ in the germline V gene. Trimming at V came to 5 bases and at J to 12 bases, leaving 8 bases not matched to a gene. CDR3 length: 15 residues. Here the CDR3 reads CASSSGTSGGARQFF. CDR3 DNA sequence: TGCGCCAGCAGTTCCGGGACTAGCGGGGGGGCGCGGCAGTTCTTC.

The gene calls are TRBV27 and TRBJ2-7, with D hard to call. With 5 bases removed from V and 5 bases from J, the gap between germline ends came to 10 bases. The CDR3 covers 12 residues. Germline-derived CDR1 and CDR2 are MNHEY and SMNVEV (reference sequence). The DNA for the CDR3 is TGTGCCAGCAGTCCATCTAGGCACGAGCAGTACTTC. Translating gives CASSPSRHEQYF.